This is a list of T cell receptor beta chains from one sample in a study of shared clonotypes between healthy human individuals. Sequencing was performed with immunoSEQ multiplex PCR; in TCRdb, only in-frame clones are kept and a portion is missing. Among 550,000 to 650,000 clones listed, approximately 96% were seen once. Material: naive CD8+ T cells sorted from blood. Source of these receptors: a woman aged 25 to 39 in good health. CDR3s include the opening cysteine and the closing phenylalanine or tryptophan. A D gene is named only where the DNA matches it firmly. Clone size appears in some rows only: once, few, many, or a class for an expanded clone.

d_call: -
v_call: TRBV2
j_call: TRBJ2-5
clone_size: -
cdr3_aa: CASKLTLETQYF
cdr3_nt: TGTGCCAGCAAACTTACGTTAGAGACCCAGTACTTC

d_call: -
v_call: TRBV4-1
j_call: TRBJ2-1
clone_size: -
cdr3_aa: CASSPSGHSGEQFF
cdr3_nt: TGCGCCAGCAGCCCCTCGGGACACTCGGGTGAGCAGTTCTTC

d_call: TRBD2
v_call: TRBV7-7
j_call: TRBJ2-1
clone_size: -
cdr3_aa: CASSPLPRREGEQFF
cdr3_nt: TGTGCCAGCAGCCCCCTACCCCGGCGGGAGGGTGAGCAGTTCTTC

d_call: TRBD2
v_call: TRBV14
j_call: TRBJ2-3
clone_size: -
cdr3_aa: CASSPGTSGSTDTQYF
cdr3_nt: TGTGCCAGCAGCCCTGGGACTAGCGGAAGCACAGATACGCAGTATTTT

d_call: -
v_call: TRBV4-1
j_call: TRBJ2-2
clone_size: -
cdr3_aa: CASSTRNTGELFF
cdr3_nt: TGCGCCAGCAGCACCCGTAACACCGGGGAGCTGTTTTTT

d_call: -
v_call: TRBV4-1
j_call: TRBJ1-1
clone_size: -
cdr3_aa: CASSRRQGGTEAFF
cdr3_nt: TGCGCCAGCAGCCGGAGACAAGGGGGCACTGAAGCTTTCTTT

d_call: TRBD2
v_call: TRBV2
j_call: TRBJ2-1
clone_size: -
cdr3_aa: CASGVSGTPLDNEQFF
cdr3_nt: TGTGCCAGCGGTGTTAGCGGGACACCCTTAGATAATGAGCAGTTCTTC

d_call: -
v_call: TRBV6-1
j_call: TRBJ2-1
clone_size: -
cdr3_aa: CASSETGYNEQFF
cdr3_nt: TGTGCCAGCAGTGAAACAGGGTACAATGAGCAGTTCTTC

d_call: TRBD2
v_call: TRBV7-9
j_call: TRBJ2-7
clone_size: -
cdr3_aa: CASSMTSGPLPLYEQYF
cdr3_nt: TGTGCCAGCAGCATGACTAGCGGGCCACTCCCGCTCTACGAGCAGTACTTC

d_call: -
v_call: TRBV2
j_call: TRBJ2-3
clone_size: -
cdr3_aa: CASSENGVPTDTQYF
cdr3_nt: TGTGCCAGCAGTGAGAACGGGGTCCCCACAGATACGCAGTATTTT

d_call: TRBD1
v_call: TRBV11-2
j_call: TRBJ1-5
clone_size: -
cdr3_aa: CASSPGTGNQPQHF
cdr3_nt: TGTGCCAGCAGCCCGGGGACAGGTAATCAGCCCCAGCATTTT

d_call: -
v_call: TRBV28
j_call: TRBJ2-7
clone_size: -
cdr3_aa: CASSLWSEGREQYF
cdr3_nt: TGTGCCAGCAGTTTGTGGTCCGAGGGAAGGGAGCAGTACTTC

d_call: TRBD1
v_call: TRBV28
j_call: TRBJ2-7
clone_size: -
cdr3_aa: CASRHRGLEQYF
cdr3_nt: TGTGCCAGCAGGCACAGGGGTCTCGAGCAGTACTTC

d_call: -
v_call: TRBV11-2
j_call: TRBJ2-3
clone_size: -
cdr3_aa: CASSLEIDTQYF
cdr3_nt: TGTGCCAGCAGCCTAGAAATAGATACGCAGTATTTT

d_call: TRBD1
v_call: TRBV7-8
j_call: TRBJ1-3
clone_size: -
cdr3_aa: CASSNRQGSGNTIYF
cdr3_nt: TGTGCCAGCAGCAATAGACAGGGCTCTGGAAACACCATATATTTT

d_call: TRBD1
v_call: TRBV2
j_call: TRBJ2-7
clone_size: -
cdr3_aa: CASQGQGVSYEQYF
cdr3_nt: TGTGCCAGCCAAGGACAGGGTGTATCCTACGAGCAGTACTTC

d_call: -
v_call: TRBV5-4
j_call: TRBJ2-7
clone_size: -
cdr3_aa: CASSSGPYEQYF
cdr3_nt: TGTGCCAGCAGCTCGGGCCCCTACGAGCAGTACTTC

d_call: -
v_call: TRBV5-7
j_call: TRBJ2-4
clone_size: once
cdr3_aa: CASSFGGGQIAKNIQYF
cdr3_nt: TGTGCCAGCAGCTTTGGAGGAGGGCAGATAGCCAAAAACATTCAGTACTTC

d_call: -
v_call: TRBV19
j_call: TRBJ2-2
clone_size: -
cdr3_aa: CASSISGFGGAGELFF
cdr3_nt: TGTGCCAGTAGTATTTCGGGTTTTGGAGGGGCCGGGGAGCTGTTTTTT

d_call: TRBD2
v_call: TRBV11-2
j_call: TRBJ2-3
clone_size: -
cdr3_aa: CASSQLAGSGDTQYF
cdr3_nt: TGTGCCAGCAGCCAACTAGCGGGATCTGGTGATACGCAGTATTTT

d_call: -
v_call: TRBV19
j_call: TRBJ1-5
clone_size: once
cdr3_aa: CASSMTLAEGPNQPQHF
cdr3_nt: TGTGCCAGTAGTATGACACTGGCGGAGGGACCCAATCAGCCCCAGCATTTT

d_call: -
v_call: TRBV10-2
j_call: TRBJ1-2
clone_size: -
cdr3_aa: CATMGGTNYGYTF
cdr3_nt: TGCGCCACCATGGGGGGCACTAACTATGGCTACACCTTC

d_call: TRBD2
v_call: TRBV27
j_call: TRBJ2-1
clone_size: -
cdr3_aa: CASSFRTSGSHNEQFF
cdr3_nt: TGTGCCAGCAGTTTCCGGACTAGCGGGAGCCACAATGAGCAGTTCTTC

d_call: TRBD1
v_call: TRBV2
j_call: TRBJ2-7
clone_size: -
cdr3_aa: CASSGRQGSYEQYF
cdr3_nt: TGTGCCAGCAGTGGCCGACAGGGCTCCTACGAGCAGTACTTC

d_call: TRBD1
v_call: TRBV19
j_call: TRBJ2-5
clone_size: -
cdr3_aa: CATGTGGIGTQYF
cdr3_nt: TGTGCCACTGGGACAGGCGGAATCGGGACCCAGTACTTC

d_call: -
v_call: TRBV9
j_call: TRBJ1-1
clone_size: -
cdr3_aa: CASSVSPREDTEAFF
cdr3_nt: TGTGCCAGCAGCGTTAGCCCCAGGGAGGACACTGAAGCTTTCTTT

d_call: TRBD2
v_call: TRBV19
j_call: TRBJ2-1
clone_size: -
cdr3_aa: CASSMEVAGGDYNEQFF
cdr3_nt: TGTGCCAGTAGCATGGAGGTAGCGGGAGGCGATTACAATGAGCAGTTCTTC

d_call: -
v_call: TRBV19
j_call: TRBJ2-5
clone_size: -
cdr3_aa: CASSPLGEGVLETQYF
cdr3_nt: TGTGCCAGTAGTCCCTTGGGTGAGGGAGTATTGGAGACCCAGTACTTC

d_call: -
v_call: TRBV19
j_call: TRBJ1-3
clone_size: -
cdr3_aa: CAGGNSGNTIYF
cdr3_nt: TGTGCCGGTGGTAACTCTGGAAACACCATATATTTT

d_call: -
v_call: TRBV1
j_call: TRBJ2-2
clone_size: -
cdr3_aa: CTSSQEGVNTGELFF
cdr3_nt: TGCACCAGCAGCCAAGAAGGGGTGAACACCGGGGAGCTGTTTTTT

d_call: -
v_call: TRBV5-1
j_call: TRBJ2-1
clone_size: once
cdr3_aa: CASSFSFSWSEQFF
cdr3_nt: TGCGCCAGCAGCTTCTCCTTTAGCTGGTCGGAGCAGTTCTTC

d_call: -
v_call: TRBV30
j_call: TRBJ2-7
clone_size: -
cdr3_aa: CAWGYSYEQYF
cdr3_nt: TGTGCCTGGGGATACTCCTACGAGCAGTACTTC

d_call: TRBD1
v_call: TRBV28
j_call: TRBJ2-7
clone_size: -
cdr3_aa: CASSPTGQGGEQYF
cdr3_nt: TGTGCCAGCAGCCCGACGGGACAGGGGGGTGAGCAGTACTTC

d_call: -
v_call: TRBV11-2
j_call: TRBJ2-7
clone_size: -
cdr3_aa: CASSLAGSGEQYF
cdr3_nt: TGTGCCAGCAGCTTAGCGGGATCTGGGGAGCAGTACTTC

d_call: -
v_call: TRBV6-6
j_call: TRBJ2-1
clone_size: -
cdr3_aa: CASSLTVPGNEQFF
cdr3_nt: TGTGCCAGCAGCCTGACAGTCCCAGGAAATGAGCAGTTCTTC

d_call: -
v_call: TRBV5-6
j_call: TRBJ2-1
clone_size: -
cdr3_aa: CASSLGHPNEQFF
cdr3_nt: TGTGCCAGCAGCTTGGGACACCCCAATGAGCAGTTCTTC

d_call: -
v_call: TRBV29-1
j_call: TRBJ2-2
clone_size: -
cdr3_aa: CSVPYGHTGELFF
cdr3_nt: TGCAGCGTTCCCTACGGGCATACCGGGGAGCTGTTTTTT

d_call: -
v_call: TRBV28
j_call: TRBJ1-4
clone_size: -
cdr3_aa: CASSFNPGAGEKLFF
cdr3_nt: TGTGCCAGCAGTTTCAATCCGGGGGCAGGGGAAAAACTGTTTTTT

d_call: -
v_call: TRBV13
j_call: TRBJ1-4
clone_size: -
cdr3_aa: CASSLQSTNEKLFF
cdr3_nt: TGTGCCAGCAGCTTACAGTCAACTAATGAAAAACTGTTTTTT

d_call: TRBD2
v_call: TRBV4-1
j_call: TRBJ2-5
clone_size: -
cdr3_aa: CASSLTFRAGGPGETQYF
cdr3_nt: TGCGCCAGCAGCCTCACGTTCCGGGCGGGAGGGCCGGGGGAGACCCAGTACTTC

d_call: -
v_call: TRBV5-4
j_call: TRBJ2-7
clone_size: -
cdr3_aa: CASSLEGAGYEQYF
cdr3_nt: TGTGCCAGCAGCTTGGAAGGGGCAGGGTACGAGCAGTACTTC

d_call: TRBD1
v_call: TRBV27
j_call: TRBJ1-1
clone_size: -
cdr3_aa: CASLSGTGGTEAFF
cdr3_nt: TGTGCCAGCCTATCCGGGACAGGGGGCACTGAAGCTTTCTTT

d_call: -
v_call: TRBV5-4
j_call: TRBJ1-2
clone_size: few
cdr3_aa: CASSLPGNYGYTF
cdr3_nt: TGTGCCAGCAGCTTGCCTGGTAACTATGGCTACACCTTC

d_call: TRBD2
v_call: TRBV30
j_call: TRBJ2-7
clone_size: -
cdr3_aa: CAWSKAGGNEQYF
cdr3_nt: TGTGCCTGGAGTAAGGCGGGAGGGAACGAGCAGTACTTC

d_call: -
v_call: TRBV9
j_call: TRBJ1-4
clone_size: -
cdr3_aa: CASSVDSRGLDEKLFF
cdr3_nt: TGTGCCAGCAGCGTAGATTCCCGGGGGTTAGATGAAAAACTGTTTTTT

d_call: -
v_call: TRBV5-1
j_call: TRBJ1-1
clone_size: -
cdr3_aa: CASSEGVEAFF
cdr3_nt: TGCGCCAGCAGCGAGGGGGTTGAAGCTTTCTTT

d_call: TRBD2
v_call: TRBV6-6
j_call: TRBJ2-7
clone_size: -
cdr3_aa: CASSKKREFSYEQYF
cdr3_nt: TGTGCCAGCAGTAAAAAGCGGGAGTTTTCCTACGAGCAGTACTTC

d_call: -
v_call: TRBV27
j_call: TRBJ2-7
clone_size: -
cdr3_aa: CASRHRGEQYF
cdr3_nt: TGTGCCAGCCGGCATAGGGGCGAGCAGTACTTC

d_call: -
v_call: TRBV5-1
j_call: TRBJ2-1
clone_size: -
cdr3_aa: CASSLQGQPPNEQFF
cdr3_nt: TGCGCCAGCAGCTTGCAAGGGCAGCCGCCCAATGAGCAGTTCTTC

d_call: -
v_call: TRBV7-2
j_call: TRBJ2-7
clone_size: -
cdr3_aa: CASSLPWWGASSYEQYF
cdr3_nt: TGTGCCAGCAGCTTACCTTGGTGGGGGGCGAGCTCCTACGAGCAGTACTTC